This T cell receptor beta chain is drawn from a study of T cells in Graves' hyperthyroidism and ophthalmopathy. Study details: Peripheral blood was collected at initial diagnosis, before any treatment.

TCR beta CDR3 regions were amplified from RNA. The HTBI set primed first-round TCR CDR3 RT-PCR. TCRdb reanalysed the multiplex PCR reads using MiXCR and keeps one entry per CDR3 protein. The table has 700,000 or so distinct CDR3 sequences, roughly 15% seen once; the top ten hold under 10%. Stable disease denoted Graves' hyperthyroidism without ophthalmopathy progression within 18 months. V was trimmed by 3 bases and J by 7 bases, leaving 13 bases between them. Germline lookup yields CDR1 KGHSH and CDR2 LQKENI. There are 14 residues in the CDR3. This clonotype was recorded at least ten times. This chain links TRBV18 with TRBJ2-1; D remains unclear. Sequenced input: blood. The source of this sequence is a man aged 18 to 30 with Graves' hyperthyroidism. The CDR3 loop is CASSPPPESNEQFF. Written as DNA, the CDR3 is TGTGCCAGCTCACCCCCCCCGGAGTCGAATGAGCAGTTCTTC.